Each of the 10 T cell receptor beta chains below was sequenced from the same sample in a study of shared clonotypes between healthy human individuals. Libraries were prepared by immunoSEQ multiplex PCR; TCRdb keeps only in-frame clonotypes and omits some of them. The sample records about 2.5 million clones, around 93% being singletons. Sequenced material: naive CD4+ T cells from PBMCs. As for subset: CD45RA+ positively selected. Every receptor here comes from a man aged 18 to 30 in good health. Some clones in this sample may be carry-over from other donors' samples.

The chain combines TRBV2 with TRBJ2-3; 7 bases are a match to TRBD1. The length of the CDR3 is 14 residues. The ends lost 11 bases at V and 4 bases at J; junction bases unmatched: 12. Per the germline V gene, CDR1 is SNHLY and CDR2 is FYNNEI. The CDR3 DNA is TGTGCCGACAGGGACAGTGATGGAGCAGATACGCAGTATTTT. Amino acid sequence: CADRDSDGADTQYF.

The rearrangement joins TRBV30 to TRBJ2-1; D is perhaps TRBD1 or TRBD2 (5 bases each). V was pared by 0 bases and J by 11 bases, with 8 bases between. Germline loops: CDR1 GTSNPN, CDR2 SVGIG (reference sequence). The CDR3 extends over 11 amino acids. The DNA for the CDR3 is TGTGCCTGGAGTGTAACGGGACAGCAGTTCTTC. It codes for CAWSVTGQQFF.

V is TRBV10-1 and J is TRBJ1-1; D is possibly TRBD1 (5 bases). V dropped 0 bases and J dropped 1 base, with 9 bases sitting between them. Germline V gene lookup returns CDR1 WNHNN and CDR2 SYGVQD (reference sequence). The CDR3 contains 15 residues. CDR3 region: CASSESDTPNTEAFF. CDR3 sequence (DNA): TGCGCCAGCAGTGAGTCGGACACGCCGAACACTGAAGCTTTCTTT.

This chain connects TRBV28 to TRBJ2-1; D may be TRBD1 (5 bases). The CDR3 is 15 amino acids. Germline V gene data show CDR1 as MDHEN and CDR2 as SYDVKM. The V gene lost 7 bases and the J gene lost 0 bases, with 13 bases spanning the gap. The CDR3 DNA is TGTGCCAGCATAGCAGGGATAGGCTCCTACAATGAGCAGTTCTTC. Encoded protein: CASIAGIGSYNEQFF.

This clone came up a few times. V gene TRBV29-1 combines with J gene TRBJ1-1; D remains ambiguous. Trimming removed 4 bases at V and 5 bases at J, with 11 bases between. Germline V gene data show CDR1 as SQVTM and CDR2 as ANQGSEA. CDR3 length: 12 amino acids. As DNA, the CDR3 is TGCAGCGTTGCCCTTTTTGGGACTGAAGCTTTCTTT. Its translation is CSVALFGTEAFF.

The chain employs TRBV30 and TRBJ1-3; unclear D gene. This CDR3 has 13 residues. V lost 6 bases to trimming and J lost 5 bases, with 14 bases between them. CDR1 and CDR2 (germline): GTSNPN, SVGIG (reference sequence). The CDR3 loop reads CACSQEIRNTIYF. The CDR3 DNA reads TGTGCCTGTAGCCAAGAGATTCGAAACACCATATATTTT.

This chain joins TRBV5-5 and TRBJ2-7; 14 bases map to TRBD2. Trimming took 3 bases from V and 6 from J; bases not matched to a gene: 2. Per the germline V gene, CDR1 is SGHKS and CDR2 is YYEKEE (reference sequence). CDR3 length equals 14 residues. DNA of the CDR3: TGTGCCAGCAGCTGGGGACTAGCGGGAGCCGAGCAGTACTTC. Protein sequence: CASSWGLAGAEQYF.

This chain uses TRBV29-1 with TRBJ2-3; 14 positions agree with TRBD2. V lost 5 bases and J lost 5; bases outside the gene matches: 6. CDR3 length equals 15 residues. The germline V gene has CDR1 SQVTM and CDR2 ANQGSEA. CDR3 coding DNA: TGCAGCGTTTTTCGGACTAGCGGGAGGCGAGATACGCAGTATTTT. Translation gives CSVFRTSGRRDTQYF.

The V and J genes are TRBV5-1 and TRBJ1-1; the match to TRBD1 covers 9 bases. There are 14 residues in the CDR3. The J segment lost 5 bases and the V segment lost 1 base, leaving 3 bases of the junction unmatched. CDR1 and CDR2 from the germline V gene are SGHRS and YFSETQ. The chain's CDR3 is CASSLTGGMTEAFF. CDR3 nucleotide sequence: TGCGCCAGCAGCTTGACAGGGGGCATGACTGAAGCTTTCTTT.

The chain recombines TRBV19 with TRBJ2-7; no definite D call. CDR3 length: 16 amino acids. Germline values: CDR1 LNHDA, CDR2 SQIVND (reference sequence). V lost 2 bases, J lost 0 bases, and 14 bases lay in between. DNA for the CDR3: TGTGCCAGTAGTATAAATCCCTCGAGGAGCTCCTACGAGCAGTACTTC. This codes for CASSINPSRSSYEQYF. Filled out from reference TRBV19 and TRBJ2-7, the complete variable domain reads DGGITQSPKYLFRKEGQNVTLSCEQNLNHDAMYWYRQDPGQGLRLIYYSQIVNDFQKGDIAEGYSVSREKKESFPLTVTSAQKNPTAFYLCASSINPSRSSYEQYFGPGTRLTVT.